The 23 T cell receptor beta chains below were found in one sample sequenced in a study of T-cell reconstitution after alpha-beta-depleted transplantation in children. Unique molecular identifiers featured in how the TCRbeta library was prepared. MiXCR was run by TCRdb on the PCR reads, yielding one entry per CDR3 protein. The table has hundreds of thousands of distinct CDR3 sequences, roughly 17% seen once. The sample in question was PBMCs from the stem cell graft donor, obtained from the stem cell graft. These receptors all come from a human donor who donated a stem cell graft to a child with acute myeloid leukemia.

This clonotype was picked up a small number of times. The chain carries TRBV24-1 and TRBJ2-7; no definite D call. CDR1 KGHDR and CDR2 SFDVKD come from the germline V gene. The CDR3 runs to 13 residues. Trimming removed 5 bases at V and 6 bases at J, with 13 bases between. The CDR3: CATSAPGLGEQYF. The CDR3 region has the DNA TGTGCCACCAGTGCCCCAGGTTTGGGCGAGCAGTACTTC.

This clonotype was observed at least ten times. This rearrangement joins TRBV18 to TRBJ1-1, with 7 bases aligning to TRBD1. This CDR3 is built from 11 residues. J gave up 8 bases and V 6 bases, and 3 bases lay outside the gene matches. CDR1 and CDR2 from the germline V gene are KGHSH and LQKENI. Written as DNA, the CDR3 is TGTGCCAGCTCGCGGGGACAGGAAGCTTTCTTT. This codes for CASSRGQEAFF.

This clonotype occurred many times. CDR3 nucleotide sequence: TGTGCCAGCGCACGGGACGGGAGCTCTGGAAACACCATATATTTT. Protein sequence: CASARDGSSGNTIYF. The chain uses TRBV7-2 and TRBJ1-3, with a tentative D call TRBD1 (5 bases). The length of the CDR3 is 15 residues. Trimming cost V 8 bases and J 0 bases, with 14 bases left between them. The V gene's germline CDR1 is SGHTA and CDR2 FQGNSA.

The genes are TRBV12-3 or TRBV12-4 and TRBJ1-5; TRBD1 might be the D (5 bases). The CDR3 runs 15 residues. Trimming took off 5 bases at V and 4 bases at J, with 15 bases between the two ends. The DNA of the CDR3 is TGTGCCAGCAGTGGGGGTGGTGGGTGGAATCAGCCCCAGCATTTT. Encoded protein: CASSGGGGWNQPQHF.

This clonotype has only a few counts. The chain recombines TRBV7-9 with TRBJ2-7; a possible D gene is TRBD1 (6 bases). CDR3 length equals 14 residues. V lost 2 bases to trimming and J lost 5 bases, with 13 bases between them. The germline gives CDR1 SEHNR, CDR2 FQNEAQ (reference sequence). CDR3 sequence reads: CASSLKGQGNEQYF. The CDR3 region has the DNA TGTGCCAGCAGCTTAAAAGGCCAGGGGAACGAGCAGTACTTC.

The CDR3 DNA follows: TGTGCCAGCAGCCCTCGGGACAGGGCTTACGAGCAGTACGTC. This translates into CASSPRDRAYEQYV. The chain employs TRBV7-9 and TRBJ2-7; 9 bases line up with TRBD1. J was trimmed by 4 bases and V by 5 bases; bases with no gene match: 6. The CDR3 is 14 residues long. Germline V CDR1 and CDR2: SEHNR, FQNEAQ (reference sequence).

This clonotype was seen only a few times. The chain carries TRBV20-1 and TRBJ1-1, with D possibly being TRBD1 (6 bases). V lost 8 bases and J 5 bases, leaving 27 bases between the germline ends. The CDR3 length is 16 residues. CDR1 and CDR2 (germline): DFQATT, SNEGSKA (reference sequence). In DNA form, the CDR3 reads TGCAGTCCGCTAGGGACAACTCCCGATGGCAGGACTGAAGCTTTCTTT. It translates to CSPLGTTPDGRTEAFF.

The chain carries TRBV7-2 and TRBJ2-2; 7 bases fit TRBD1. There are 15 residues in the CDR3. V shed 5 bases and J 3 bases; nucleotides not matched to a gene: 6. Looked up from germline, CDR1 is SGHTA and CDR2 is FQGNSA. Here the CDR3 reads CASSLWDSYTGELFF. CDR3 sequence (DNA): TGTGCCAGCAGCCTGTGGGACAGCTACACCGGGGAGCTGTTTTTT.

This clonotype came up many times. The rearrangement joins TRBV7-2 to TRBJ2-7; a weak D match, TRBD1 (5 bases). This CDR3 has 12 amino acids. Per the germline V gene, CDR1 is SGHTA and CDR2 is FQGNSA. Trimming stripped 5 bases from V and 6 bases from J, with 11 bases between. CDR3 in amino acids: CASSGQGLEQYV. CDR3 DNA: TGTGCCAGCAGCGGTCAGGGTCTCGAGCAGTACGTC.

This clonotype turned up a few times. CDR3 region: CASSLSGGAAFF. CDR3 coding DNA: TGTGCCAGCAGCTTAAGCGGGGGGGCTGCCTTCTTC. The chain carries TRBV7-9 and TRBJ2-1, with 10 positions matching TRBD2. The CDR3 is 12 residues long. J lost 16 bases, V lost 2 bases, and 5 bases had no gene match. The germline V gene has CDR1 SEHNR and CDR2 FQNEAQ (reference sequence). The whole variable domain, filled in from reference TRBV7-9 and TRBJ2-1, reads DTGVSQNPRHKITKRGQNVTFRCDPISEHNRLYWYRQTLGQGPEFLTYFQNEAQLEKSRLLSDRFSAERPKGSFSTLEIQRTEQGDSAMYLCASSLSGGAAFFGPGTRLTVL.

The V gene is TRBV20-1, the J gene TRBJ2-2, with D perhaps assigned TRBD1 or TRBD2 (6 bases each). Germline V gene sequence: CDR1 DFQATT, CDR2 SNEGSKA (reference sequence). V lost 0 bases and J 1 base, leaving 15 bases between the germline ends. This CDR3 is built from 17 residues. CDR3 DNA: TGCAGTGCTAGAGAGATACCGGGGGCCATGAACACCGGGGAGCTGTTTTTT. Amino acid sequence: CSAREIPGAMNTGELFF.

The rearrangement uses TRBV24-1 and TRBJ2-2; a possible D gene is TRBD1 (5 bases). Trimming removed 7 bases from V and 1 base from J, with 9 bases in between. Germline values: CDR1 KGHDR, CDR2 SFDVKD. The CDR3 extends over 14 amino acids. The CDR3 coding sequence is TGTGCCACCAGGACGACAGAGAACACCGGGGAGCTGTTTTTT. It specifies CATRTTENTGELFF.

The table lists this clonotype with a few counts. This chain connects TRBV12-3 or TRBV12-4 to TRBJ2-4; D unresolved. V was trimmed by 3 bases and J by 0 bases, leaving 6 bases between them. The CDR3 loop spans 14 amino acids. As DNA, the CDR3 is TGTGCCAGCAGTTTGAGGCTAGCCAAAAACATTCAGTACTTC. Its protein is CASSLRLAKNIQYF.

This clonotype was recorded many times. The V gene is TRBV5-1, the J gene TRBJ2-3; 8 bases agree with TRBD1. V lost 7 bases and J lost 0; bases outside the gene matches: 1. The CDR3 covers 13 residues. Looked up from germline, CDR1 is SGHRS and CDR2 is YFSETQ. CDR3 sequence: CASRTGSTDTQYF. The CDR3 region has the DNA TGCGCCAGCCGGACAGGGAGCACAGATACGCAGTATTTT.

V gene TRBV12-3 or TRBV12-4 combines with J gene TRBJ2-1; perhaps TRBD2 as D (6 bases). CDR3 length: 15 residues. V was shortened by 3 bases and J by 4 bases, with 13 bases between the two germline ends. The CDR3 sequence is CASSFDSGTYNEQFF. Written as DNA, the CDR3 is TGTGCCAGCAGTTTCGATAGCGGAACGTACAATGAGCAGTTCTTC.

This clonotype has a count of ten or more. The rearrangement uses TRBV9 and TRBJ2-3, with TRBD2 matching over 9 bases. The CDR3 totals 14 residues. Germline V gene sequence: CDR1 SGDLS, CDR2 YYNGEE. V dropped 4 bases and J dropped 2; count of bases not matched to a gene: 2. CDR3 residues: CASSRTSDTDTQYF. In DNA form, the CDR3 reads TGTGCCAGCAGCAGGACTAGCGACACAGATACGCAGTATTTT. Full variable domain (rest looked up from reference TRBV9 and TRBJ2-3): DSGVTQTPKHLITATGQRVTLRCSPRSGDLSVYWYQQSLDQGLQFLIQYYNGEERAKGNILERFSAQQFPDLHSELNLSSLELGDSALYFCASSRTSDTDTQYFGPGTRLTVL.

Remarks on this clonotype: The junction departs from germline at one end; a sequencing error may be responsible. The CDR3 sequence: CSVKDMGQGLYNEQFF. CDR3 in DNA: TGCAGCGTTAAAGACATGGGACAGGGACTCTACAATGAGCAGTTCTTC. The V and J genes are TRBV29-1 and TRBJ2-1, with 9 nucleotides matching TRBD1. Germline-derived CDR1 and CDR2 are SQVTM and ANQGSEA. The CDR3 extends over 16 amino acids.

There are a few counts of this clonotype. The chain joins TRBV20-1 to TRBJ1-1; no definite D call. Germline CDR1 and CDR2: DFQATT and SNEGSKA (reference sequence). The germline V and J ends were trimmed by 4 bases and 1 base, with 19 bases remaining between them. The CDR3 spans 16 residues. This CDR3 reads CSAKGYGINTNTEAFF. Written as DNA, the CDR3 is TGCAGTGCTAAAGGATATGGGATTAACACGAACACTGAAGCTTTCTTT.

In this sample, this clonotype turned up many times. This chain uses TRBV24-1 with TRBJ2-3; D is possibly TRBD1 or TRBD2 (5 bases each). Germline values: CDR1 KGHDR, CDR2 SFDVKD. V lost 5 bases and J lost 1, with 9 bases in between. This CDR3 has 14 amino acids. CDR3 bases: TGTGCCACCAGTGGCCGAGGGGGCACAGATACGCAGTATTTT. Encoded protein: CATSGRGGTDTQYF.

This clonotype was seen repeatedly, ten times or more. The rearrangement links TRBV20-1 to TRBJ1-1; D unclear. The CDR3 sequence is 14 residues long. V shed 3 bases and J shed 0 bases, with 11 bases lying between them. Germline V gene sequence: CDR1 DFQATT, CDR2 SNEGSKA (reference sequence). The CDR3 region has the DNA TGCAGTGCTAGTACAAGCAACCTGAACACTGAAGCTTTCTTT. It yields the protein CSASTSNLNTEAFF.

This clonotype has more than one count but fewer than ten. V usage is TRBV7-8 and J usage is TRBJ2-1; D gene unclear. The CDR3 runs 13 residues. Trimming shortened V by 1 base and J by 5 bases, and 6 bases separated the two germline ends. Germline values: CDR1 SGHVS, CDR2 FQNEAQ. The CDR3 loop is CASSLVTHNEQFF. The CDR3, as DNA: TGTGCCAGCAGCTTAGTGACCCACAATGAGCAGTTCTTC.

In its sample, this clonotype was seen a few times. The chain carries TRBV28 and TRBJ2-7, with D perhaps assigned TRBD1 or TRBD2 (5 bases each). CDR3 length: 14 residues. CDR1 and CDR2 (germline): MDHEN, SYDVKM. V lost 5 bases, J lost 2 bases, and 13 bases lay in between. CDR3 sequence: CASSGPGTAYEQYV. DNA of the CDR3: TGTGCCAGCAGTGGTCCAGGGACGGCCTACGAGCAGTACGTC.

This rearrangement joins TRBV28 to TRBJ1-4; maybe TRBD1 (5 bases). The CDR3 extends over 14 amino acids. Germline CDR1 is MDHEN and CDR2 is SYDVKM. V lost 2 bases and J lost 4, with 8 bases in between. DNA for the CDR3: TGTGCCAGCAGTTTAGGAGGGGTTAATGAAAAACTGTTTTTT. It codes for CASSLGGVNEKLFF.